Below, one T cell receptor beta chain is given with its context. The antigen is not known. In germline, CDR1 is KGHDR, CDR2 SFDVKD. This CDR3 spans 13 amino acids. Trimming took 9 bases from V and 9 from J; bases not matched to a gene: 7. These data come from a study of T cell responses to AZD1222 COVID-19 vaccine. TCRdb keeps only in-frame clones here, not all; method: immunoSEQ multiplex PCR. The repertoire includes 150,000 or so clones, 75% to 95% of them detected once, and more than 1.3% sits in the top ten. Study outcomes and limitations: Donors skewed white British and female; clonal diversity was possibly underestimated.

This clonotype was obtained from an adult in good health. The J gene is TRBJ2-1, the V gene TRBV24-1; the match to TRBD2 covers 10 bases. The sequencing here drew on peripheral blood, taken on day 0 of AZD1222 vaccination. CDR3 sequence: CATGAGGQSEQFF. The CDR3 bases are TGTGCCACCGGAGCGGGGGGGCAGAGTGAGCAGTTCTTC.